Listed here is a single T cell receptor (beta chain). The antigen is unknown. Trimming stripped 7 bases from V and 3 bases from J, with 15 bases between. The CDR3 is 14 amino acids. Germline V gives CDR1 MDHEN, CDR2 SYDVKM. Carried by the TCR beta cDNA libraries were unique molecular identifiers. TCRdb reprocessed the PCR reads via MiXCR and lists one record per CDR3 protein. Altogether some 700,000 distinct CDR3 sequences are present, roughly three fifths being singletons, with the ten largest covering around 10%. The entry originates in a study of post-analysis software for immune sequencing data. Study background: Recorded subtypes: relapsing-remitting, secondary progressive, progressive-relapsing; some patients unannotated. Study findings and constraints: Included in a set of roughly five TRBV segments more frequent in patients than controls were TRBV5-6, TRBV5-1 and TRBV20-1. Controls showed significantly higher normalized Chao1 diversity than did multiple sclerosis patients. Those samples that were prepared in the same batch co-clustered strongly by F measure.

The sequence came from a girl aged 2-9 years with multiple sclerosis. Sequencing input: blood. The chain is built from TRBV28 and TRBJ1-1; D is unclear. CDR3 amino acids: CASTRASFHTEAFF. The CDR3 region has the DNA TGTGCCAGCACCCGGGCTAGTTTTCACACTGAAGCTTTCTTT.